Below are 16 T cell receptor beta chains sequenced from a single sample in a study of blood T cells in healthy people across ages. Primers used in a second PCR of about 6 to 12 cycles were a sample-barcoded 5' primer and a J-beta primer mix. TCRdb called the 5' RACE reads again in MiXCR, with one record for every CDR3 protein. Of more than 800,000 distinct CDR3 sequences in the sample, under 45% were seen once. Sequencing was done on a sample of blood. The source is an older woman in good health.

This chain connects TRBV7-9 to TRBJ2-5; weak D call: TRBD1 (5 bases). The V gene lost 1 base and the J gene lost 2 bases, with 11 bases spanning the gap. The CDR3 totals 15 residues. The germline V gene has CDR1 SEHNR and CDR2 FQNEAQ (reference sequence). As DNA, the CDR3 is TGTGCCAGCAGCTTAGGCGAGACAGTTCAAGAGACCCAGTACTTC. This codes for CASSLGETVQETQYF.

This clonotype showed up just a few times. The J gene is TRBJ2-1, the V gene TRBV7-2; D is unresolved. The CDR3 has 14 residues. CDR1 is SGHTA and CDR2 is FQGNSA in the germline V gene. Between the trimmed V and J ends, which lost 1 base and 9 bases, there was a span of 13 bases. The CDR3 DNA is TGTGCCAGCAGCTTAGAGTGGGTGGCGATTGAGCAGTTCTTC. Amino acid sequence: CASSLEWVAIEQFF.

The V and J genes are TRBV5-1 and TRBJ2-7; 10 nucleotides align to TRBD2. Germline CDR1 is SGHRS and CDR2 is YFSETQ. The CDR3 length is 16 residues. Trimming removed 4 bases from V and 7 bases from J; junction bases left unmatched: 14. CDR3 in amino acids: CASSLMTSGSFREQYF. In DNA, the CDR3 is TGCGCCAGCAGCCTGATGACTAGCGGGTCCTTTCGGGAGCAGTACTTC.

This sequence joins TRBV20-1 and TRBJ1-5; 10 bases fit TRBD1. Trimming cost V 3 bases and J 0 bases; bases outside gene matches: 14. CDR1 is DFQATT, CDR2 SNEGSKA, per germline (reference sequence). This CDR3 spans 19 amino acids. The CDR3 here is CSASPLPGQGPYSNQPQHF. The CDR3 DNA reads as TGCAGTGCTAGCCCCCTCCCGGGACAGGGGCCTTATAGCAATCAGCCCCAGCATTTT.

The chain joins TRBV4-1 to TRBJ2-5, with D possibly TRBD2 on 5 matching bases. The better agreement between TRBJ2-7 and the DNA end casts doubt on the J call. In germline, CDR1 is MGHRA, CDR2 YSYEKL. The length of the CDR3 is 12 residues. The CDR3 here is CASSHSSNEQYF. DNA of the CDR3: TGCGCCAGCAGCCATTCTAGCAACGAGCAGTACTTC.

In the case of this clonotype: With a much larger clone just one base away, this may be a read error. This chain links TRBV7-9 with TRBJ2-1; 14 nucleotides agree with TRBD2. The CDR3 sequence is 16 residues long. The germline V gene has CDR1 SEHNR and CDR2 FQNEAQ (reference sequence). CDR3 loop: CAGSSGTSGSYNEQFF. The CDR3, as DNA: TGTGCCGGCAGCTCAGGGACTAGCGGGAGCTACAATGAGCAGTTCTTC. The variable domain in full, completed from reference TRBV7-9 and TRBJ2-1, reads DTGVSQNPRHKITKRGQNVTFRCDPISEHNRLYWYRQTLGQGPEFLTYFQNEAQLEKSRLLSDRFSAERPKGSFSTLEIQRTEQGDSAMYLCAGSSGTSGSYNEQFFGPGTRLTVL.

This clonotype was picked up many times. The chain joins TRBV5-1 to TRBJ2-2; TRBD1 matches 8 bases. Germline assignment: CDR1 SGHRS and CDR2 YFSETQ. V shed 2 bases and J 5 bases; nucleotides not matched to a gene: 11. The CDR3 extends over 17 amino acids. CDR3 sequence reads: CASSFTLRTGPTGELFF. CDR3 in DNA: TGCGCCAGCAGCTTTACCTTGAGGACAGGGCCGACCGGGGAGCTGTTTTTT.

In regard to this clonotype: One junction end does not reproduce the germline sequence, and a read error may be involved. The CDR3 is CSVEDRGRQDAQYF. The CDR3 DNA reads TGCAGCGTGGAGGACAGGGGGCGCCAAGATGCGCAGTATTTT. The V and J genes are TRBV29-1 and TRBJ2-3; TRBD1 agrees at 11 bases. Germline CDR1 and CDR2: SQVTM and ANQGSEA. CDR3 length: 14 residues.

This clonotype came up a few times. This rearrangement joins TRBV3-1 to TRBJ2-6, with TRBD1 matching over 11 bases. This CDR3 is built from 19 residues. The V and J ends lost 0 bases and 2 bases, in that order; junction bases with no gene match: 6. Germline V gene sequence: CDR1 LGHDT, CDR2 YNNKEL (reference sequence). CDR3 sequence (DNA): TGTGCCAGCAGCCAAGATCGGACAGGGGGCTTGACTGGGGCCAACGTCCTGACTTTC. It codes for CASSQDRTGGLTGANVLTF.

The V and J genes are TRBV20-1 and TRBJ2-1; TRBD2 matches 9 bases. After removal of 0 bases from V and 9 bases from J, the junction contained 6 bases not matched to a gene. This CDR3 is 14 amino acids long. Germline lookup yields CDR1 DFQATT and CDR2 SNEGSKA (reference sequence). The CDR3 coding sequence is TGCAGTGCTAGAGATCTGGGACTAGCTAGTGAGCAGTTCTTC. Amino acids: CSARDLGLASEQFF.

This sequence joins TRBV20-1 and TRBJ2-5; D perhaps matches TRBD1 (5 bases). The CDR3 spans 13 residues. Germline CDR1 reads DFQATT; CDR2 reads SNEGSKA (reference sequence). Trimming pared 2 bases from V and 4 bases from J, leaving 11 bases between. The CDR3 loop reads CSARFDSRETQYF. CDR3 nucleotide sequence: TGCAGTGCTAGATTCGACAGTAGAGAGACCCAGTACTTC.

This rearrangement joins TRBV30 to TRBJ2-5; the D gene is possibly TRBD1 (5 bases). The CDR3 has 13 amino acids. V shed 1 base and J shed 1 base, with 7 bases lying between them. Germline loops: CDR1 GTSNPN, CDR2 SVGIG (reference sequence). The CDR3 is CAWSGQLQETQYF. DNA of the CDR3: TGTGCCTGGAGTGGACAGCTCCAAGAGACCCAGTACTTC.

This chain joins TRBV12-3 or TRBV12-4 and TRBJ2-1; 10 bases map to TRBD2. The CDR3 is made up of 18 amino acids. The ends lost 3 bases at V and 3 bases at J; junction bases unmatched: 11. The CDR3 DNA follows: TGTGCCAGCAGTTTGGGAGCGGGAGGGTTTCACGGCTACAATGAGCAGTTCTTC. This codes for CASSLGAGGFHGYNEQFF.

The gene calls are TRBV7-8 and TRBJ1-6, with TRBD1 as a possible D gene (5 bases). The CDR3 covers 17 residues. V lost 5 bases to trimming and J lost 7 bases, with 21 bases between them. The germline V gene encodes CDR1 SGHVS and CDR2 FQNEAQ. The chain's CDR3 is CASSPGWKGRLNSPLHF. The CDR3 bases are TGTGCCAGCAGCCCGGGCTGGAAGGGACGGCTAAATTCACCCCTCCACTTT.

A single count supports this clonotype. The CDR3 loop is CSVEDPGQGDYGYTF. The CDR3 DNA sequence: TGCAGCGTTGAAGACCCGGGACAGGGGGACTATGGCTACACCTTC. The V and J genes are TRBV29-1 and TRBJ1-2, with TRBD1 matching 11 bases. The junction had 3 bases not matched to a gene; V was cut back by 0 bases and J by 3 bases. The germline gives CDR1 SQVTM, CDR2 ANQGSEA. This CDR3 region has 15 residues.

The chain joins TRBV13 to TRBJ2-1; D might be TRBD2 (6 bases). CDR3 length: 16 amino acids. Trimming shortened V by 1 base and J by 3 bases, and 13 bases separated the two germline ends. CDR1 and CDR2 (germline): PRHDT, FYEKMQ (reference sequence). DNA for the CDR3: TGTGCCAGCAGCTTAGTGGGACTGGACTTCTACAATGAGCAGTTCTTC. It translates to CASSLVGLDFYNEQFF.